This T cell receptor (beta chain) was sequenced in a study of STAT3 mutations in large granular lymphocyte leukemia. Study context: Canonical activating STAT3 mutations were detected in roughly half of the longitudinally sequenced T-LGLL patients. Study results and limitations: Some patients had persisting codominant clonotypes that could mask small clones. Every T-cell large granular lymphocyte leukemia patient had at least one immunodominant TCR beta clonotype. TCR clonotype switching after therapy occurred in about 30% of the 18 patients.

Around 40,000 productive templates were obtained per sample on average. The data were produced by immunoSEQ multiplex PCR, yet TCRdb's version contains in-frame clones alone and is incomplete. The sample has several thousand clones, around 74% seen once. Comment on this clone: The antigen remains undetermined.

The V end lost 3 bases, the J end lost 2 bases, and 7 bases lay between the germline ends. CDR3 size: 13 residues. Germline values: CDR1 GTSNPN, CDR2 SVGIG (reference sequence). This chain connects TRBV30 to TRBJ2-2; D unclear. The TCR originated in a woman aged 35 to 49 with T-cell large granular lymphocyte leukemia. Some clones in this sample may be carry-over from other donors' samples. Sequenced material: peripheral blood mononuclear cells. Written as DNA, the CDR3 is TGTGCCTGGAGCATGGACAACACCGGGGAGCTGTTTTTT. It specifies CAWSMDNTGELFF.